The entry below describes one T cell receptor (beta chain). Generated by immunoSEQ multiplex PCR, the TCRdb table keeps only in-frame clones and is missing some. The data show fewer than 40,000 clones, with 90% to 95% seen just once and around 1.6% held by the top ten. The data belong to a study of control samples from healthy donors and cancer patients. Germline V lookup: CDR1 SGHTA, CDR2 FQGNSA. The V gene lost 5 bases and the J gene lost 9 bases, with 24 bases spanning the gap. CDR3 length equals 16 residues. The rearrangement links TRBV7-2 to TRBJ2-3, with D maybe TRBD2 (5 bases). The source material was PBMCs. The source of this sequence is a man aged 35 to 55 with colorectal cancer. The CDR3 loop is CASSPAGGRNSKTQYF. CDR3 bases: TGTGCCAGCAGCCCCGCGGGTGGCCGTAATTCAAAGACGCAGTATTTT.